Listed here are 16 T cell receptor beta chains from one sample, sequenced in a study of early T cells in non-severe SARS-CoV-2 infection. TCRdb recomputed calls from the 5' RACE reads with MiXCR, one row per CDR3 protein. Among around 81,000 distinct CDR3 sequences, 13% to 15% were seen once, and the ten largest hold around 9.9%. Sequenced sample: whole blood. These TCRs come from an adult who was a healthcare worker with PCR-confirmed SARS-CoV-2 infection or an uninfected control (not recorded which).

This clonotype was seen a few times. The rearrangement links TRBV7-2 to TRBJ1-2; D uncertain. V was shortened by 5 bases and J by 4 bases, with 17 bases between the two germline ends. Germline CDR1 is SGHTA and CDR2 is FQGNSA. CDR3 length: 15 residues. The CDR3 DNA reads TGTGCCAGCAGCCGGCGAATTAACACCCCCTATGGCTACACCTTC. The encoded protein is CASSRRINTPYGYTF.

This clonotype has more than one count but fewer than ten. V is TRBV29-1 and J is TRBJ1-1, with D uncertain. The V gene's germline CDR1 is SQVTM and CDR2 ANQGSEA. The CDR3 has 11 amino acids. Between the trimmed V and J ends, which lost 6 bases and 3 bases, there was a span of 8 bases. The CDR3 here is CSVGLDTEAFF. CDR3 sequence (DNA): TGCAGCGTAGGGCTGGACACTGAAGCTTTCTTT.

This clonotype has a handful of counts. The chain carries TRBV18 and TRBJ2-7; TRBD1 agrees at 7 bases. From germline, CDR1 is KGHSH and CDR2 LQKENI. This CDR3 is 16 amino acids long. The ends lost 3 bases at V and 9 bases at J; junction bases unmatched: 17. CDR3 sequence: CASSPSAPGQQGLQYF. The CDR3, as DNA: TGTGCCAGCTCACCGTCTGCTCCGGGACAGCAGGGGTTGCAGTACTTC.

The J gene is TRBJ2-5, the V gene TRBV6-6; D not resolved. From germline, CDR1 is MNHNY and CDR2 SVGAGI (reference sequence). Deletions cut 7 bases from V and 5 bases from J, with 8 bases between. The CDR3 length is 11 residues. This CDR3 is CASTSPETQYF. CDR3 DNA: TGTGCCAGCACCTCCCCGGAGACCCAGTACTTC.

Ten or more counts support this clonotype. V is TRBV11-2 and J is TRBJ2-1; either TRBD1 or TRBD2 may supply D (5 bases each). Trimming stripped 6 bases from V and 9 bases from J, with 9 bases between. From germline, CDR1 is SGHAT and CDR2 FQNNGV. The CDR3 covers 11 residues. CDR3 DNA: TGTGCCAGCAGTCTGGGGGTTGAGCAGTTCTTC. Its protein is CASSLGVEQFF.

This sequence joins TRBV20-1 and TRBJ2-3; the match to TRBD1 covers 7 bases. CDR1 is DFQATT and CDR2 is SNEGSKA in the germline V gene (reference sequence). The CDR3 is 15 residues long. The junction had 5 bases not matched to a gene; V was cut back by 0 bases and J by 2 bases. The CDR3 region has the DNA TGCAGTGCTAGAGATCGAGACAGGGCCACAGATACGCAGTATTTT. It translates to CSARDRDRATDTQYF.

The CDR3 DNA sequence: TGTGCCAGCAGCCAGACGAGCTCCTATAATTCACCCCTCCACTTT. Its protein product is CASSQTSSYNSPLHF. This rearrangement joins TRBV7-9 to TRBJ1-6; D call uncertain. CDR1 is SEHNR and CDR2 is FQNEAQ in the germline V gene (reference sequence). V lost 5 bases and J lost 0, with 8 bases in between. The CDR3 runs to 15 residues.

The chain combines TRBV28 with TRBJ2-5; D perhaps matches TRBD2 (7 bases). Germline CDR1 is MDHEN and CDR2 is SYDVKM. Trimming shortened V by 2 bases and J by 5 bases, and 15 bases separated the two germline ends. CDR3 length equals 15 residues. The CDR3 loop reads CASSLRGARRETQYF. CDR3 bases: TGTGCCAGCAGTTTACGGGGGGCGCGAAGGGAGACCCAGTACTTC.

In the case of this clonotype: One end of the junction varies from germline; a read error may be responsible. The V and J genes are TRBV28 and TRBJ2-3; tentative D call: TRBD2 (5 bases). This CDR3 has 11 residues. CDR1 is MDHEN, CDR2 SYDVKM, per germline. The CDR3 protein is CASTSGETPHF. Written as DNA, the CDR3 is TGTGCCAGCACGTCCGGGGAGACCCCCCATTTT.

The rearrangement uses TRBV7-2 and TRBJ2-6; D tentatively reads TRBD1 or TRBD2 (5 bases each). Trimming took 5 bases from V and 12 from J, leaving 20 bases between them. In germline, CDR1 is SGHTA, CDR2 FQGNSA. The CDR3 spans 15 residues. CDR3: CASSPGTAPVGVLTF. The CDR3 DNA is TGTGCCAGCAGCCCCGGGACCGCCCCTGTGGGCGTCCTGACTTTC.

This clonotype was seen just once. The CDR3 DNA reads TGTGCCAGCAGCTTCCGCACAGATACGCAGTATTTT. It codes for CASSFRTDTQYF. This chain joins TRBV3-1 and TRBJ2-3; D ambiguous. Deletions cut 5 bases from V and 1 base from J, with 4 bases between. CDR3 size: 12 residues. Germline CDR1 LGHDT, CDR2 YNNKEL (reference sequence).

A note on this clonotype: Since a much larger clone is just one base distant, this may be a read error. The rearrangement joins TRBV7-8 to TRBJ2-1; D remains ambiguous. The germline V gene encodes CDR1 SGHVS and CDR2 FQNEAQ. CDR3 length equals 13 residues. The CDR3, as DNA: TGTGCCAGCAGCTTTTTTCGTAACAATGAGCAGTTATTC. Its translation: CASSFFRNNEQLF.

In its sample, this clonotype was seen a few times. The chain combines TRBV12-3 or TRBV12-4 with TRBJ2-1; TRBD2 is a possible D gene (5 bases). Trimming shortened V by 10 bases and J by 4 bases, and 8 bases separated the two germline ends. The length of the CDR3 is 11 residues. The CDR3 loop is CATGSYNEQFF. CDR3 sequence (DNA): TGTGCCACTGGGAGTTACAATGAGCAGTTCTTC.

This clonotype was observed many times. This rearrangement joins TRBV7-6 to TRBJ2-2; D not certain. Trimming pared 1 base from V and 6 bases from J, leaving 12 bases between. CDR3 length: 15 residues. Germline CDR1 is SGHVS and CDR2 is FNYEAQ. In nucleotides, the CDR3 is TGTGCCAGCAGCTTAGGGTCTAGTTCGCCCGGGGAGCTGTTTTTT. It yields the protein CASSLGSSSPGELFF.

This chain uses TRBV7-2 with TRBJ2-5; TRBD1 matches at 10 bases. The CDR3 is 15 amino acids. Trimming removed 6 bases from V and 3 bases from J; junction bases left unmatched: 7. Germline CDR1 and CDR2: SGHTA and FQGNSA. CDR3 region: CASSPGQGGKETQYF. Here the CDR3 DNA reads TGTGCCAGCAGTCCTGGACAGGGGGGAAAAGAGACCCAGTACTTC.

There are a few counts of this clonotype. This rearrangement joins TRBV9 to TRBJ1-2; 8 bases line up with TRBD1. The V gene's germline CDR1 is SGDLS and CDR2 YYNGEE. V gave up 2 bases and J gave up 6 bases; unmatched junction bases: 9. The CDR3 has 15 residues. The CDR3 coding sequence is TGTGCCAGCAGCGTCAACGGACAGGGAAGAAATGGCTACACCTTC. Translating gives CASSVNGQGRNGYTF.